The present TCR beta chain was sequenced within a study of siplizumab effects on memory and regulatory T cells. Findings of the study overall: A mean of around 65% of mappable alloreactive CD4+ clones were Treg-derived with siplizumab, compared with 26.9% in controls. Siplizumab significantly lowered the alloreactive sequences that could be traced to unstimulated CD4+ memory cells. Memory cells seemed less diverse than naive T cells, which seemed major alloresponse contributors.

Among three donor pairs, the unstimulated naive, memory, effector memory and TEMRA subsets underwent sequencing. Clones were read by immunoSEQ multiplex PCR, and TCRdb kept only the in-frame ones, dropping some. The profile shows 70,000 to 95,000 clones, roughly 96% of them singletons. Trimming took 3 bases from V and 10 from J, leaving 13 bases between them. This CDR3 is 13 amino acids long. Germline values: CDR1 MDHEN, CDR2 SYDVKM. As regards this clone: The antigen is undetermined.

This TCR was sampled from a human donor in good health. Input material: naive CD4+ T cells sorted from blood. The chain employs TRBV28 and TRBJ1-5; perhaps TRBD1 as D (5 bases). The CDR3 here is CASSFRDPEPQHF. CDR3 nucleotide sequence: TGTGCCAGCAGTTTTAGGGACCCCGAACCCCAGCATTTT.